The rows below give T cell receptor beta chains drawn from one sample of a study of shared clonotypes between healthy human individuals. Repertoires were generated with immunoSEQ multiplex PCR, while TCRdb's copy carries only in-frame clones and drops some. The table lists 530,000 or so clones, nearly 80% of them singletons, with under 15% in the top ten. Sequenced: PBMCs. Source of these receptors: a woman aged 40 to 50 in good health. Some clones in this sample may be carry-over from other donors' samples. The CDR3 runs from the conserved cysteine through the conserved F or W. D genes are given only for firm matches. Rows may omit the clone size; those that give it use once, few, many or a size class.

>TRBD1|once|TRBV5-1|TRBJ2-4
TGCGCCAGCAGCGGAAGACAGGGGGCATCCAAAAACATTCAGTACTTC
CASSGRQGASKNIQYF
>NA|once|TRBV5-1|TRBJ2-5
TGCGCCAGCAGCTCACCCACGCCCAGGCAGGGGGAGACCCAGTACTTC
CASSSPTPRQGETQYF
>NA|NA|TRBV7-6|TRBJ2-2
TGTGCCAGCTCTCCCCGGGCGAACACCGGGGAGCTGTTTTTT
CASSPRANTGELFF
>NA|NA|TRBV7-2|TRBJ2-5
TGTGCCAGCAGCTTAGGTCGGGAGACCCAGTACTTC
CASSLGRETQYF
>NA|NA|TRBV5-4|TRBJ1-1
TGCGCAGTGAGAGGGGGGGGAGGCACTGAAGCTTTCTTT
CAVRGGGGTEAFF
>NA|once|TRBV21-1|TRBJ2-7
TGTGCCAGCACCCCTTGGGGACAGCGCGAGCAGTACTTC
CASTPWGQREQYF
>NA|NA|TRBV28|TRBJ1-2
TGTGCCAGCAGTACCGGGGGAGTCTATGGCTACACCTTC
CASSTGGVYGYTF
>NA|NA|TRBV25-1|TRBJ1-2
TGTGCCAGCAGTGAAGGTGGGACCGCTAACTATGGCTACACCTTC
CASSEGGTANYGYTF
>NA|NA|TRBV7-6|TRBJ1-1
TGTGCCAGCAGCTTAGCGTTGGCCCCGAACACTGAAGCTTTCTTT
CASSLALAPNTEAFF
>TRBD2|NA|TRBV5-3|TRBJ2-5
TGTGCCAGCAGCAACGGGAGGGCCGGTGAGACCCAGTACTTC
CASSNGRAGETQYF
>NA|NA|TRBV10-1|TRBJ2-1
TGCGCCAGCAGGAGCACAGCGGACCCCTACAATGAGCAGTTCTTC
CASRSTADPYNEQFF
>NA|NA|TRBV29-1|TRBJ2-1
TGCAGCGTTGACTCTTGGACCTCCTACAATGAGCAGTTCTTC
CSVDSWTSYNEQFF
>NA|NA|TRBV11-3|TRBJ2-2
TGTGCCAGCAGCTTGTACGCCGGGGAGCTGTTTTTT
CASSLYAGELFF
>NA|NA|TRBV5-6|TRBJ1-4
TGTGCCAGCAGCTTGCGTAGGATGGGCGAAAAACTGTTTTTT
CASSLRRMGEKLFF
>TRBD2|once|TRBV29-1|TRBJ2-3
TGCAGCGTGGCTAGCGGGAGGATAGATACGCAGTATTTT
CSVASGRIDTQYF
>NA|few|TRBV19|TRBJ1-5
TGTGCCAGTAGTATAGGGCCCTGGGTTTCTCAGCCCCAGCATTTT
CASSIGPWVSQPQHF
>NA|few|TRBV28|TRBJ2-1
TGTGCCAGCAGTTTAGGATACAGTGAGCAGTTCTTC
CASSLGYSEQFF